This T cell receptor beta chain is from a study of blood T cell repertoires in COVID-19 (dated by TCRdb to 2019 to 2021). Concerning the study at large: Collaborator samples came from the United States, Italy and Spain and covered acute and convalescent phases of COVID-19. Where available, HLA class I and class II types were taken from metadata supplied by the sample provider and were not determined by assay-based typing. The repertoires were made available in a free public database intended to serve as a resource for research on the immune response to SARS-CoV-2. The material from the prospective study consisted of cDNA or gDNA derived from T cells, B-cell-depleted T cells, or PBMCs. The samples were drawn from the first 160 participants of the ongoing ImmuneRACE study and from 1,200 or so subjects provided by 6 global collaborators. The dataset comprised deeply sampled blood TCRbeta repertoires from subjects exposed to, actively infected with, or recovered from COVID-19. Sample metadata almost always included a de-identified subject ID, COVID-19 status, age in years and sex. The full study reports these points: How much clinical and demographic metadata was included differed by source and by participant, and the metadata was provided uncurated.

TCRbeta CDR3 regions were amplified from genomic DNA by means of the immunoSEQ Assay, a bias-controlled multiplex PCR. In the source study's methods: Within the assay, amplification of reference gene primers was used to estimate how many nucleated cells each sample contained. Sequence reads were collapsed and filtered to measure the absolute abundance of every unique TCRbeta CDR3 rearrangement. For each sample, productive Simpson clonality was calculated by taking the square root of Simpson's diversity index across productive rearrangements. TCRdb retrieved this table from immuneACCESS and kept in-frame rearrangements only. Not all clones are present; in checked studies, unresolved V genes account for under half, and no reason is known for the remainder. That table gives V, J and clone size, and the DNA gave D and trimming. This sample holds 150,000 to 200,000 clones; around 86% were observed only once. The top ten clones comprise roughly 3% of the sample.

Cut back by 0 bases and 0 bases, the V and J ends lie 9 bases apart. From a lookup of the germline V gene, CDR1 and CDR2 are SGDLS and YYNGEE. Taken from cysteine to phenylalanine, the CDR3 has 15 residues. Only the CDR3 portion is preserved as DNA: 45 bases, with reading frame beginning at the first base. A word on this clone: This receptor's antigen is unknown. Base qualities were left out, and no much larger clone turns up one base away.

Each collaborating institution followed its own protocols to collect whole blood in K2EDTA tubes. For TCRbeta analysis, collaborators shipped samples in one of three forms: frozen whole blood, isolated PBMCs, or DNA extracted from either of those sample types. The clonotype was recovered from a man aged 65-85 years with acute or convalescent COVID-19. The chain is assembled from TRBV9 and TRBJ2-5, with no confidently assigned D gene. The sample consisted of peripheral blood. The DNA reads as follows: TGTGCCAGCAGCGTAGGGCAGTTGTACCAAGAGACCCAGTACTTC. Translated, it gives CASSVGQLYQETQYF. Where the CDR3 stops, the reference TRBV9 and TRBJ2-5 genes take over; the full variable domain is DSGVTQTPKHLITATGQRVTLRCSPRSGDLSVYWYQQSLDQGLQFLIQYYNGEERAKGNILERFSAQQFPDLHSELNLSSLELGDSALYFCASSVGQLYQETQYFGPGTRLLVL.